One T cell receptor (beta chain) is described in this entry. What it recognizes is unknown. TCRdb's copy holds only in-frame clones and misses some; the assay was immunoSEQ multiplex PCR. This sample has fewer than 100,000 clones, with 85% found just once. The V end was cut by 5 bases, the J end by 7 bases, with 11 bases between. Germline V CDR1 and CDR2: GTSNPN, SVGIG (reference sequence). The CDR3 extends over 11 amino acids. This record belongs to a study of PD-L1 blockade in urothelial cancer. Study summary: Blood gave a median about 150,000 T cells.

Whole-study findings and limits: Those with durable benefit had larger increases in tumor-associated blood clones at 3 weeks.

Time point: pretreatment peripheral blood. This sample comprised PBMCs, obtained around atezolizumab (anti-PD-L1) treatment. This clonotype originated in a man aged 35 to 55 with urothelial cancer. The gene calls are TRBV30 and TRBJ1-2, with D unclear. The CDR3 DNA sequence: TGTGCCTGGGGCCGGCGGCTTGGCTACACCTTC. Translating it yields CAWGRRLGYTF.